The T cell receptor beta chain described here comes from a study of blood T cell repertoires in COVID-19. The overall study: Both acute and convalescent COVID-19 samples were obtained from the United States, Italy and Spain.

TCRdb keeps only in-frame clones here, not all; method: immunoSEQ multiplex PCR. The data contain 150,000 to 180,000 clones, approximately 82% of them seen just once; the ten biggest clones take up 9.8%. Germline V gene data show CDR1 as LNHDA and CDR2 as SQIVND (reference sequence). The length of the CDR3 is 13 residues. Trimming took 8 bases from V and 2 from J; bases not matched to a gene: 4. Source material: peripheral blood. The TCR comes from a woman between 50 and 59 years old with acute or convalescent COVID-19. V is TRBV19 and J is TRBJ1-2; TRBD1 matches 8 bases. The CDR3 protein is CASSDRENYGYTF. CDR3 nucleotide sequence: TGTGCCAGTTCGGACAGGGAGAACTATGGCTACACCTTC.